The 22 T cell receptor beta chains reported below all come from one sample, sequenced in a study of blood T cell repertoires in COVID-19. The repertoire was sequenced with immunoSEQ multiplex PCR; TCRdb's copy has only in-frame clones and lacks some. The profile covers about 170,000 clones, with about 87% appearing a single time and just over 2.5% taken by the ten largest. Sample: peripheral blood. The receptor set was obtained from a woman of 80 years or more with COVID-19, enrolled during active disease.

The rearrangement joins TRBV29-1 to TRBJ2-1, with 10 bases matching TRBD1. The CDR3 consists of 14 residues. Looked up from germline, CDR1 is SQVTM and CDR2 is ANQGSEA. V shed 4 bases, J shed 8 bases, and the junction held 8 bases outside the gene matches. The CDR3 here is CSVGTGTGVDEQFF. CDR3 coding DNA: TGCAGCGTTGGTACCGGGACAGGGGTTGATGAGCAGTTCTTC.

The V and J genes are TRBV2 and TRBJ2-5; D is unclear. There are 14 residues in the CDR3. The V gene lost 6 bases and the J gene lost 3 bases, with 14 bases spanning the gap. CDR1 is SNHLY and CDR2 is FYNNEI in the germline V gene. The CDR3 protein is CASRFRLIKETQYF. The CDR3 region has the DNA TGTGCCAGCAGATTCAGACTTATTAAAGAGACCCAGTACTTC.

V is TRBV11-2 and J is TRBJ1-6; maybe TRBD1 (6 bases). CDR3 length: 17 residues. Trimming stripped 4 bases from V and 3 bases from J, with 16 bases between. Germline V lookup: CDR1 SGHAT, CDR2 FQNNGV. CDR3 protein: CASSSAGGGHYNSPLHF. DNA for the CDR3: TGTGCCAGCAGCTCGGCTGGGGGGGGGCACTATAATTCACCCCTCCACTTT. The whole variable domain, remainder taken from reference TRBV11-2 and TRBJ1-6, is EAGVAQSPRYKIIEKRQSVAFWCNPISGHATLYWYQQILGQGPKLLIQFQNNGVVDDSQLPKDRFSAERLKGVDSTLKIQPAKLEDSAVYLCASSSAGGGHYNSPLHFGNGTRLTVT.

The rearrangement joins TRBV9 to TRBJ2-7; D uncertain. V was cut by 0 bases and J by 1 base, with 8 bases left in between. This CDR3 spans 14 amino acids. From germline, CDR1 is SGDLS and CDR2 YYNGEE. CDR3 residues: CASSVGLSSYEQYF. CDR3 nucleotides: TGTGCCAGCAGCGTAGGTTTGTCTTCCTACGAGCAGTACTTC.

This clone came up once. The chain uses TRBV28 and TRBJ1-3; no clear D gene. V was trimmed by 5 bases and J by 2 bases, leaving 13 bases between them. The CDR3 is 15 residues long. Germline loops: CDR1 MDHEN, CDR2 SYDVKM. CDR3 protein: CASSPPTGTGNTIYF. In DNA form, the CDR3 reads TGTGCCAGCAGTCCACCGACCGGGACTGGAAACACCATATATTTT.

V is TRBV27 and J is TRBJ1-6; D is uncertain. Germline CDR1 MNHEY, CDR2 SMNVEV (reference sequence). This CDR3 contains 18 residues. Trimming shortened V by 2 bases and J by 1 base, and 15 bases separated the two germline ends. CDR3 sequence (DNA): TGTGCCAGCAGTTTAGACGCCCCGTCGGGGTCCTATAATTCACCCCTCCACTTT. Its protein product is CASSLDAPSGSYNSPLHF.

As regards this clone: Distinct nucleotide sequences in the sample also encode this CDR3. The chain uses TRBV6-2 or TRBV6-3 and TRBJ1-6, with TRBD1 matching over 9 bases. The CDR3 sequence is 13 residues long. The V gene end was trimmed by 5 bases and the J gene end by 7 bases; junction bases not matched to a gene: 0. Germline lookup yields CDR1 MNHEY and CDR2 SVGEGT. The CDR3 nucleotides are TGTGCCAGCAGTGACAGGGGGAATTCACCCCTCCACTTT. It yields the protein CASSDRGNSPLHF.

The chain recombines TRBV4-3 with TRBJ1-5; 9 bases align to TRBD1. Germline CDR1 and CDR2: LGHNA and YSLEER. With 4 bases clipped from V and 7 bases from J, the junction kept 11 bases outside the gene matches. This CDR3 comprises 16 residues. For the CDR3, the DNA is TGCGCCAGCAGCCCCACAGGGACAGGGCCCCACCAGCCCCAGCATTTT. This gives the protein CASSPTGTGPHQPQHF.

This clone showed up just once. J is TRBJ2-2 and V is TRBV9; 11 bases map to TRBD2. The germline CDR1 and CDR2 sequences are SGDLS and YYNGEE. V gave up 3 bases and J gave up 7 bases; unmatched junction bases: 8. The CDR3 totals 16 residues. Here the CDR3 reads CASSATSGSGIGELFF. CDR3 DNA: TGTGCCAGCAGCGCTACTAGCGGGAGTGGTATCGGGGAGCTGTTTTTT. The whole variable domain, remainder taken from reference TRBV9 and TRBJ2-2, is DSGVTQTPKHLITATGQRVTLRCSPRSGDLSVYWYQQSLDQGLQFLIQYYNGEERAKGNILERFSAQQFPDLHSELNLSSLELGDSALYFCASSATSGSGIGELFFGEGSRLTVL.

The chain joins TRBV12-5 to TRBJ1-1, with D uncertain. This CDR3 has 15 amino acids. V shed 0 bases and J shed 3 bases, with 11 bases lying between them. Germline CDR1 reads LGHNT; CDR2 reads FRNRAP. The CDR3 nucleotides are TGTGCTAGTGGTTTGGTACGGGCGGGTTACACTGAAGCTTTCTTT. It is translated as CASGLVRAGYTEAFF.

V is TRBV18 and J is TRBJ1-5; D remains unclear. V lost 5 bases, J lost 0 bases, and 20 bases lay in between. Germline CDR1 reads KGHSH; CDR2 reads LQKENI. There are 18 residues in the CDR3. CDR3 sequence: CASSSTHQTRYSNQPQHF. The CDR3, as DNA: TGTGCCAGCTCATCCACACATCAAACAAGATATAGCAATCAGCCCCAGCATTTT.

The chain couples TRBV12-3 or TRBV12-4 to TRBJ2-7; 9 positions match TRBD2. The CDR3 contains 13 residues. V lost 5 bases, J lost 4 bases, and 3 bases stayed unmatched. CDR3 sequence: CASSGTSLYEQYF. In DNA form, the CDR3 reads TGTGCCAGCAGTGGGACTAGCCTGTACGAGCAGTACTTC.

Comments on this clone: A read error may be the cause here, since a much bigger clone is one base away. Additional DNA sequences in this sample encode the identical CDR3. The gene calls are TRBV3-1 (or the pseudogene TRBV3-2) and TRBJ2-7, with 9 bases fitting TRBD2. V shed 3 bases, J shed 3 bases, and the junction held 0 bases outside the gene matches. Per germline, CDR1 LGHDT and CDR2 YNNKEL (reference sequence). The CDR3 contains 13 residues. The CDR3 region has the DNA TGTGCCAGCAGCCAGACTAGCGGCTACGAGCAGTACTTC. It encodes CASSQTSGYEQYF.

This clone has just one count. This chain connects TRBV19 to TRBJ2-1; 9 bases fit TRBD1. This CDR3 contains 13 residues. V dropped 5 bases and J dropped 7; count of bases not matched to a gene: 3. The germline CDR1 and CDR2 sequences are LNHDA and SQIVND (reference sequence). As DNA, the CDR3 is TGTGCCAGTAGTGGGACAGGGCGAAATGAGCAGTTCTTC. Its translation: CASSGTGRNEQFF.

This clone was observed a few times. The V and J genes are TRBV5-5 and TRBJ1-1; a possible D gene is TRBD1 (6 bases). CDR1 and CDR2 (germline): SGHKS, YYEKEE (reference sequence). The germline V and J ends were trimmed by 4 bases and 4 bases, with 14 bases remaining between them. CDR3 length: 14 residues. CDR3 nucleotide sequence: TGTGCCAGCAGCCCTGGGACATTTTCCACTGAAGCTTTCTTT. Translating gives CASSPGTFSTEAFF.

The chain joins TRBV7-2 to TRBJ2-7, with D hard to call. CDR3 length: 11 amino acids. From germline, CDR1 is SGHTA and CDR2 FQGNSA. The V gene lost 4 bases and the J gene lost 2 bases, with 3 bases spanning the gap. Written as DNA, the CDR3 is TGTGCCAGCAGCTCCACCTACGAGCAGTACTTC. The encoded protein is CASSSTYEQYF.

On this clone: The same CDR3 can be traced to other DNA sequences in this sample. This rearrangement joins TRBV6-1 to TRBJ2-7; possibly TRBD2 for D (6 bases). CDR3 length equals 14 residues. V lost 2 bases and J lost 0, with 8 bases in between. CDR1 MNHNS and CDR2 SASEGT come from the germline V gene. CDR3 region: CASSEPGSSYEQYF. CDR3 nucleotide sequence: TGTGCCAGCAGTGAACCCGGGAGCTCCTACGAGCAGTACTTC.

CDR3 sequence: CASSLNVGVNYGYTF. CDR3 nucleotide sequence: TGCGCCAGCAGCCTCAATGTAGGGGTTAACTATGGCTACACCTTC. This sequence joins TRBV4-1 and TRBJ1-2; D perhaps matches TRBD1 (5 bases). The germline CDR1 and CDR2 sequences are MGHRA and YSYEKL. This CDR3 contains 15 residues. Trimming took 4 bases from V and 1 from J, leaving 13 bases between them.

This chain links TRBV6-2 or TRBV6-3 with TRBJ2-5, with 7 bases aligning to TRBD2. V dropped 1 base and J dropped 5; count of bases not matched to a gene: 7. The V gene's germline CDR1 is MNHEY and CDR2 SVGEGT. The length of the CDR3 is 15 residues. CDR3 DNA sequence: TGTGCCAGCAGTTACTTGGGGACTATCGGGGAGACCCAGTACTTC. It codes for CASSYLGTIGETQYF.

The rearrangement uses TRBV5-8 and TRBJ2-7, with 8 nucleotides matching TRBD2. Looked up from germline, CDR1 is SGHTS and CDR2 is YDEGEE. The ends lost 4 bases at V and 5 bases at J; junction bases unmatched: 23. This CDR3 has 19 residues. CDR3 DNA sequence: TGTGCCAGCAGCCCGCGCCGCGGCGGGCACAGCGGGAGAAGGGACGAGCAGTACTTC. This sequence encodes CASSPRRGGHSGRRDEQYF.

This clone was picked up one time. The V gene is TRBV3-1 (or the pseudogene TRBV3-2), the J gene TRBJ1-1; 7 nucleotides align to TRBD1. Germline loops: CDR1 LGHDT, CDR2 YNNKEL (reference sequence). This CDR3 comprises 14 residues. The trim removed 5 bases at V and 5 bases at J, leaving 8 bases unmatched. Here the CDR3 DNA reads TGTGCCAGCAGCAATAGACAGGGTTGGACTGAAGCTTTCTTT. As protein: CASSNRQGWTEAFF.

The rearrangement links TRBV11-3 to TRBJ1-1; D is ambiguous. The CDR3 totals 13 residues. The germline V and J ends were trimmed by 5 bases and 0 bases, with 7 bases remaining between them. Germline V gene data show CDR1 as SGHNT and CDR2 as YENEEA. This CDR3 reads CASSENMNTEAFF. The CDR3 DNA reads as TGTGCCAGCAGCGAGAATATGAACACTGAAGCTTTCTTT.